This TCR beta chain was captured in a study of OX40 agonist ivuxolimab in advanced cancers. For the study at large: The patients received agonistic anti-OX40 (CD134) antibody ivuxolimab. Three dose-escalation patients had partial responses: one with hepatocellular carcinoma and two with cutaneous melanoma. Whole-study findings and limits: Some patients without response likewise showed low normalized clonal expansion. Doses of 0.1 to 3.0 mg/kg were accompanied by clonal expansion of CD4+ and CD8+ blood T cells by week 6.

To note about this clone: The antigen is undetermined.

Germline V gene sequence: CDR1 SGHTA, CDR2 FQGNSA. This CDR3 region has 16 residues. Between the trimmed V and J ends, which lost 5 bases and 0 bases, there was a span of 13 bases. Only in-frame clones appear in the TCRdb table, and some are missing; sequencing was by immunoSEQ multiplex PCR. This sample carries about 15,000 clones, 85% to 90% of them seen once, and the ten largest clones take over 5.5%. The origin of this receptor is an adult with an advanced solid tumor such as melanoma, head and neck, liver or kidney cancer. The input for sequencing was CD4+ or CD8+ T cells sorted from blood, taken in a trial of the OX40 agonist ivuxolimab. The rearrangement links TRBV7-2 to TRBJ2-2, with D possibly being TRBD1 (5 bases). CDR3 DNA: TGTGCCAGCAGCAAAACAGGATATCCGAACACCGGGGAGCTGTTTTTT. Translation gives CASSKTGYPNTGELFF.